This TCR beta chain is drawn from a study of T-cell reconstitution after alpha-beta-depleted transplantation in children. Unique molecular identifiers featured in how the TCRbeta library was prepared. TCRdb re-called the PCR reads with MiXCR, one entry per CDR3 protein. The sample contains 200,000 to 250,000 distinct CDR3 sequences, about 7% of which appear only once. General observations from the study: Once a year had passed after transplant, T-cell counts and diversity came mostly from newly produced T cells.

V was clipped by 5 bases and J by 5 bases; unmatched bases: 9. The germline V gene encodes CDR1 SGHTA and CDR2 FQGNSA. The CDR3 loop spans 15 amino acids. Remarks on this clonotype: No antigen is known for it.

The source material was PBMCs, sampled before TCRalphabeta/CD19-depleted stem cell transplant. This TCR derives from a boy between 2 and 15 years old with acute lymphoblastic leukemia, due to receive a stem cell transplant. The chain recombines TRBV7-2 with TRBJ2-5; 9 bases map to TRBD2. Here the CDR3 reads CASSASGGWGETQYF. For the CDR3, the DNA is TGTGCCAGCAGCGCGAGCGGGGGGTGGGGGGAGACCCAGTACTTC.